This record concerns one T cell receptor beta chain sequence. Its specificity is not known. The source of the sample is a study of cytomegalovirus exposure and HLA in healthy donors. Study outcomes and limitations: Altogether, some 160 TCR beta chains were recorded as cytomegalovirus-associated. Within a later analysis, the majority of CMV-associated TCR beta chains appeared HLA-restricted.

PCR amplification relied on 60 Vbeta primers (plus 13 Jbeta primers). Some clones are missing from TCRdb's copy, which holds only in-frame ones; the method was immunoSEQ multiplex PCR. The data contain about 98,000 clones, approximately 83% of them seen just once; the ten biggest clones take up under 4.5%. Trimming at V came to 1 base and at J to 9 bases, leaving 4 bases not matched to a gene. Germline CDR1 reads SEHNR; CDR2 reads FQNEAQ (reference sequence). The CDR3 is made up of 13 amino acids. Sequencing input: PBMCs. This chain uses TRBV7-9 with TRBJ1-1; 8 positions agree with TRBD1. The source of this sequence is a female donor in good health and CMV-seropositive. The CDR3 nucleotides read TGTGCCAGCAGCTTAGGAAGACAGGGGAAAGCTTTCTTT. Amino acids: CASSLGRQGKAFF.